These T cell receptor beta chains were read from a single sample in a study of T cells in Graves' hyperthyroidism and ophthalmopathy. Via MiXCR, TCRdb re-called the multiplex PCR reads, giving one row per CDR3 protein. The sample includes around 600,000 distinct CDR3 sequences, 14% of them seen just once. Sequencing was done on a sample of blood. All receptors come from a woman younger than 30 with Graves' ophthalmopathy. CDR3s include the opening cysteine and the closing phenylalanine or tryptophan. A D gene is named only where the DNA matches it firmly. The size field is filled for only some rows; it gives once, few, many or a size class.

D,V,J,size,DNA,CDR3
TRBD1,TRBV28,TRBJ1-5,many,TGTGCCAGCAGTTTAGGGACAGGGGACGACCTTAGCAATCAGCCCCAGCATTTT,CASSLGTGDDLSNQPQHF
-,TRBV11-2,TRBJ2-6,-,TGTGCCAGCAGCTTAGCGGGACTTATCTCTGGGGCCAACGTCCTGACTTTC,CASSLAGLISGANVLTF
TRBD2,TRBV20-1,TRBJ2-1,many,TGCAGTGCTAGAGAGGGGGGCGGACTAGCGGGAACCTACAATGAGCAGTTCTTC,CSAREGGGLAGTYNEQFF
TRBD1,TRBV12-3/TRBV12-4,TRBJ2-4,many,TGTGCCAGCAGCTTCGGACAGGGAAGCGAAAACATTCAGTACTTC,CASSFGQGSENIQYF
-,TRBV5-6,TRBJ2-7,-,TGTGCCAGCAGCTTGGCTCAGGGGCCCCTCTCCTACGAGCAGTACTTC,CASSLAQGPLSYEQYF
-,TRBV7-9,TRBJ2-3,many,TGTGCCAGCAGCTTAGACGGGCCCACAGATACGCAGTATTTT,CASSLDGPTDTQYF
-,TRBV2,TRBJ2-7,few,TGTGCCAGCAACAATTCCCCCTACGAGCAGTACTTC,CASNNSPYEQYF
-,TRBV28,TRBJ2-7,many,TGTGCCAGCAGTTTGGGAGTAGCTCCGGTCCACGAGCAGTACTTC,CASSLGVAPVHEQYF
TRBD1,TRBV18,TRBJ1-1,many,TGTGCCAGCTCACCATTTAACAACAGGGGCACTGAAGCTTTCTTT,CASSPFNNRGTEAFF
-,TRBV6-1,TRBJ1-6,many,TGTGCCAGCAGTTACAGGGATTCACCCCTCCACTTT,CASSYRDSPLHF